This paragraph covers one TCR beta chain sequence. Its antigen is still unknown. This sample was included in a study of tumor-infiltrating lymphocytes in primary liver carcinoma. On the study more broadly: Men and women, 30 to 69 years of age, made up the patients. Tumors were stage T1-T3 N0M0, roughly 4 to 11 cm across. Findings and limits, study-wide: Tumors had a significantly higher top-250-clone fraction than blood (p = 0.039).

Taking about 18-32 mg of unsorted bulk tissue, the authors co-extracted RNA and DNA. Tumor samples were assessed, and every one had over 80% viable tumor cells. Production of TCR beta cDNA used about 500 ng total RNA together with a constant-region primer. Researchers made the TCR beta libraries by running three nested multiplex PCR rounds with slightly modified ARM-PCR. TRBV1-TRBV30 forward primers paired with a C-beta reverse primer were used in the first two PCR rounds, which ran roughly 10 cycles each. TCRdb re-derived calls from the multiplex PCR reads in MiXCR, one entry per CDR3 protein. Counted here are roughly 190,000 distinct CDR3 sequences, around four fifths occurring once; the ten biggest clones make up less than 20%. The CDR3 is made up of 17 amino acids.

This clonotype originated in a man aged 40-50 years with primary liver carcinoma and hepatitis B virus infection. The chain has TRBV12-3 or TRBV12-4 and TRBJ2-1; a possible D gene is TRBD2 (7 bases). The sequenced material came from tumor tissue from primary liver carcinoma. The CDR3 region is CGNGEGGGSLSYNEQFF. The CDR3 nucleotides read TGTGGTAACGGGGAGGGGGGCGGATCTCTCTCCTACAATGAGCAGTTCTTC.